A selection of T cell receptor beta chains follows, all from one sample in a study of blood T cell repertoires in COVID-19. Only in-frame clones appear in the TCRdb table, and some are missing; sequencing was by immunoSEQ multiplex PCR. The table includes approximately 210,000 clones, about nine tenths detected once. The sequencing sample was made of peripheral blood. These receptors came from a woman aged 40 to 50 with acute or convalescent COVID-19. Both conserved end residues are part of each CDR3. A D gene is named only where the DNA matches it firmly. Clone sizes are given selectively: once, few, many, or a class where the clone is expanded.

d_call,j_call,v_call,clone_size,cdr3_aa,cdr3_nt
.,TRBJ1-1,TRBV30,.,CAWSVRARYTEAFF,TGTGCCTGGAGTGTACGAGCCAGGTACACTGAAGCTTTCTTT
.,TRBJ1-3,TRBV6-5,.,CASRDSSSGNTIYF,TGTGCCAGCAGGGACTCCTCGTCTGGAAACACCATATATTTT
.,TRBJ1-2,TRBV27,.,CASSFGGLRGYTF,TGTGCCAGCAGTTTCGGGGGGCTTCGAGGCTACACCTTC
.,TRBJ1-2,TRBV5-1,.,CASSLGGKHGYTF,TGCGCCAGCAGCCTTGGGGGGAAGCATGGCTACACCTTC
TRBD1,TRBJ2-3,TRBV24-1,.,CATKGQGANFDTQYF,TGTGCCACCAAGGGGCAGGGGGCTAATTTTGATACGCAGTATTTT
.,TRBJ1-1,TRBV19,.,CASSISGNTEAFF,TGTGCCAGTAGTATATCCGGGAACACTGAAGCTTTCTTT
TRBD1,TRBJ1-2,TRBV28,many,CASSLNRGQGWVGYTF,TGTGCCAGCAGTTTAAATCGAGGACAGGGATGGGTTGGCTACACCTTC
.,TRBJ1-5,TRBV4-1,once,CASSQDSRGNQPQHF,TGCGCCAGCAGCCAAGACTCCAGGGGCAATCAGCCCCAGCATTTT
.,TRBJ2-5,TRBV21-1,.,CASMRLAGGISQETQYF,TGTGCCAGCATGAGACTAGCGGGGGGGATTTCCCAAGAGACCCAGTACTTC
.,TRBJ2-6,TRBV4-1,.,CASSQSRLQGFPGANVLTF,TGCGCCAGCAGCCAAAGTCGGCTACAGGGTTTTCCTGGGGCCAACGTCCTGACTTTC
TRBD1,TRBJ1-4,TRBV7-9,once,CASSLRRQGATNEKLFF,TGTGCCAGCAGCTTAAGACGACAGGGTGCAACTAATGAAAAACTGTTTTTT
.,TRBJ1-2,TRBV19,.,CASTFTTGYGYTF,TGTGCCAGTACCTTTACAACAGGGTATGGCTACACCTTC
TRBD1,TRBJ1-2,TRBV4-1,.,CASSPWTGENYGYTF,TGCGCCAGCAGCCCGTGGACAGGGGAGAACTATGGCTACACCTTC
.,TRBJ2-2,TRBV5-1,many,CASSPQKMAGELFF,TGCGCCAGCAGTCCACAAAAGATGGCCGGGGAGCTGTTTTTT
TRBD1,TRBJ1-4,TRBV19,.,CASSNPGQGANEKLFF,TGTGCCAGTAGTAACCCGGGACAGGGGGCTAATGAAAAACTGTTTTTT
TRBD2,TRBJ2-1,TRBV7-2,.,CASSSLVGLAGEEQFF,TGTGCCAGCAGCTCCCTAGTCGGGCTAGCGGGGGAGGAGCAGTTCTTC
TRBD1,TRBJ1-5,TRBV27,.,CASSTLTGVNQPQHF,TGTGCCAGCAGCACATTAACAGGGGTCAATCAGCCCCAGCATTTT
TRBD2,TRBJ2-2,TRBV6-6,.,CASSYSRDYPTGELFF,TGTGCCAGCAGTTACTCCCGGGACTACCCCACCGGGGAGCTGTTTTTT
TRBD1,TRBJ2-5,TRBV19,.,CASSIRQGQTQYF,TGTGCCAGTAGTATTCGACAGGGCCAGACCCAGTACTTC
.,TRBJ1-4,TRBV4-1,.,CASSPGPPNEKLFF,TGCGCCAGCAGCCCCGGTCCCCCGAATGAAAAACTGTTTTTT
.,TRBJ2-3,TRBV19,.,CATSFRGPSTDTQYF,TGTGCCACCAGCTTCAGGGGCCCCTCCACAGATACGCAGTATTTT
.,TRBJ2-2,TRBV2,.,CASSVASTGELFF,TGTGCCAGCAGTGTGGCTAGCACCGGGGAGCTGTTTTTT
.,TRBJ2-5,TRBV4-1,.,CASSQPFQETQYF,TGCGCCAGCAGCCAACCATTCCAAGAGACCCAGTACTTC
TRBD2,TRBJ2-1,TRBV5-1,.,CASSPRTSSHNEQFF,TGCGCCAGCAGCCCTAGGACTAGCAGCCACAATGAGCAGTTCTTC
TRBD1,TRBJ1-2,TRBV9,.,CASSVGQGGGYTF,TGTGCCAGCAGCGTAGGACAGGGGGGTGGCTACACCTTC
TRBD1,TRBJ1-1,TRBV7-8,.,CASSFRDRATEAFF,TGTGCCAGCAGCTTCCGGGACAGGGCCACTGAAGCTTTCTTT
.,TRBJ1-1,TRBV5-1,.,CASSFAWAPGDTEAFF,TGCGCCAGCAGCTTCGCATGGGCCCCGGGGGACACTGAAGCTTTCTTT
TRBD1,TRBJ1-1,TRBV7-8,.,CASSLGQGASEAFF,TGTGCCAGCAGCTTAGGACAGGGGGCCTCTGAAGCTTTCTTT
.,TRBJ2-4,TRBV21-1,.,CASRSGAKNIQYF,TGTGCCAGCAGGTCAGGAGCCAAAAACATTCAGTACTTC
TRBD2,TRBJ2-5,TRBV5-1,.,CASSLASGRQETQYF,TGCGCCAGCAGCTTGGCTAGCGGTCGCCAAGAGACCCAGTACTTC
TRBD1,TRBJ1-1,TRBV5-8,.,CASRDGTGDTEAFF,TGTGCCAGCCGAGACGGGACAGGGGACACTGAAGCTTTCTTT
.,TRBJ1-6,TRBV19,medium-sized,CASSSMQGGSPLHF,TGTGCCAGTAGTTCCATGCAGGGCGGATCACCCCTCCACTTT
TRBD1,TRBJ1-6,TRBV11-2,.,CASSLDRSGGRGSPLHF,TGTGCCAGCAGCTTAGATCGATCAGGGGGTAGGGGTTCACCCCTCCACTTT
.,TRBJ1-1,TRBV2,.,CASSTGFTEAFF,TGTGCCAGCAGTACAGGGTTTACTGAAGCTTTCTTT
.,TRBJ1-6,TRBV29-1,.,CSVRIDTLHSPLHF,TGCAGCGTGAGAATCGACACCTTACATTCACCCCTCCACTTT
.,TRBJ1-5,TRBV19,.,CASSIQEGFSNQPQHF,TGTGCCAGTAGTATCCAGGAGGGATTTAGCAATCAGCCCCAGCATTTT
.,TRBJ1-3,TRBV18,.,CASSPGQLSGNTIYF,TGTGCCAGCTCACCGGGACAACTCTCTGGAAACACCATATATTTT
TRBD2,TRBJ2-3,TRBV15,.,CATIWRAGGTDTQYF,TGTGCCACCATCTGGAGAGCGGGGGGCACAGATACGCAGTATTTT
.,TRBJ1-3,TRBV18,once,CASSPPGGTAPREGNTIYF,TGTGCCAGCTCACCACCGGGAGGGACGGCTCCCCGGGAAGGAAACACCATATATTTT
.,TRBJ1-1,TRBV5-1,.,CASSLALQNTEAFF,TGCGCCAGCAGCTTGGCCTTACAGAACACTGAAGCTTTCTTT
.,TRBJ2-1,TRBV7-9,.,CASSLGASSSDEQFF,TGTGCCAGCAGCTTAGGGGCTTCTAGCAGCGATGAGCAGTTCTTC
TRBD2,TRBJ2-5,TRBV6-5,.,CASSRASPGGTQYF,TGTGCCAGCAGTCGCGCCTCCCCGGGAGGGACCCAGTACTTC
TRBD2,TRBJ2-5,TRBV5-1,.,CASRPGTSGPQETQYF,TGCGCCAGCAGACCCGGGACTAGCGGTCCCCAAGAGACCCAGTACTTC
.,TRBJ1-3,TRBV6-1,.,CASSEFWAGHGNTIYF,TGTGCCAGCAGTGAATTTTGGGCAGGGCATGGAAACACCATATATTTT
.,TRBJ2-3,TRBV2,.,CASSEWGPDTADTQYF,TGTGCCAGCAGTGAGTGGGGCCCCGATACCGCAGATACGCAGTATTTT
.,TRBJ2-3,TRBV19,.,CASSIFRGGTDTQYF,TGTGCCAGTAGTATCTTCAGGGGGGGCACAGATACGCAGTATTTT
.,TRBJ1-2,TRBV3-1/TRBV3-2,.,CASSQDAGAGGYTF,TGTGCCAGCAGCCAAGATGCTGGGGCGGGAGGCTACACCTTC
.,TRBJ1-2,TRBV10-2,few,CASRPEGGGGYGYTF,TGCGCCAGCAGACCCGAGGGGGGGGGAGGCTATGGCTACACCTTC